This T cell receptor beta chain stems from a study of CD8+CD57+ T cells in acquired aplastic anemia (dated by TCRdb to 2016 to 2019). Turning to the overall study: On average, sorted CD4+ and CD8+ cells yielded around 3.1 ug of extracted DNA, with a range of roughly 0.18 to 27.4 ug. A CD8+CD57+ expansion meant a frequency higher than the mean frequency seen in healthy subjects.

With regard to this clonotype: The target of this receptor is not known. No much larger clonotype is one base removed from it; base qualities were not supplied.

Profiling of TCR beta VDJ combinations and CDR3 sequences used genomic DNA as the template. An Illumina HiSeq 2000 was used for TCR repertoire sequencing. Regarding the original processing steps: TRBV/TRBJ rearrangement plots, CDR3 size and DJ length profiles, and Simpson's diversity index were used to assess repertoires. The immunodominant clone was defined as the most abundant DNA sequence in deep sequencing data. CDR3 amino acid sequences were checked for sharing between subjects and were compared against published repertoires and the VDJdb database. In-frame beta chains were kept once TCRdb had trimmed the public reads at Q25 with fastp and called clones with MiXCR. Rows merge per CDR3 protein into single entries with the most common DNA and genes. The V and J calls, along with clone size, are taken from TCRdb and not from the paper's own processing. The sample contains roughly 200,000 distinct CDR3 sequences, less than 75% of them found a single time. Clones ranked in the top ten supply roughly 64% of the sample.

General findings and caveats noted by the study authors: Patients and healthy controls showed no significant difference in CD8+ Simpson's diversity (P=0.060). Twenty-nine CD8+ CDR3 sequences were found to be shared between patients and controls, but these sequences appeared to be highly expressed in patients and within the immunodominant clones of the patients.

Flow cytometry had shown CD8+CD57+ cell expansion in the patients selected for sequencing. Every patient had severe acquired aplastic anemia, diagnosed using the International Study of Aplastic Anemia and Agranulocytosis and Camitta criteria. No patient had received any therapy when blood was sampled. In this study, sorted CD4+ and CD8+ T cells from the blood of healthy subjects and of severe aplastic anemia patients had their TCR repertoires deep-sequenced. Patients were enrolled under clinicaltrials.gov protocols 00001620, 01623167, 00001397, 00071045, 00081523 and 00961064 in the USA. Ficoll-Paque density gradient centrifugation was used to isolate peripheral blood mononuclear cells. Before DNA extraction, CD4+ and CD8+ T cells were sorted with FACS or magnetic beads. This receptor was taken from a human donor with aplastic anemia. Sequenced sample: sorted CD4+, CD8+, or CD8+CD57+ T cells (not recorded which) from PBMCs.

The CDR3 corresponds to CASSLQRQGIKNTEAFF. The nucleotides are TGTGCCAGCAGCTTGCAGAGACAGGGGATCAAGAACACTGAAGCTTTCTTT. The V gene is TRBV7-9 and the J gene is TRBJ1-1, with TRBD1 matching 8 junction bases. Trimming takes 3 bases off V and 1 base off J; junction bases not matched to a gene: 10. The CDR1 and CDR2 encoded by the germline V gene (reference sequence) are SEHNR and FQNEAQ. The CDR3 sequence holds 17 residues, the cysteine and phenylalanine included. Kept here is only the CDR3 DNA, which spans 51 bases and is read in frame from base 1.